Included here is one T cell receptor beta chain sequence, with context. The ends lost 3 bases at V and 9 bases at J; junction bases unmatched: 4. This CDR3 contains 15 residues. In germline, CDR1 is KGHSH, CDR2 LQKENI. This entry comes from a study of blood T cell repertoires in COVID-19. Study in general: Whether acute or convalescent, the COVID-19 samples came from the United States, Italy and Spain.

Original processing notes: Cell counts per sample came from amplifying reference gene primers. TCRdb keeps only in-frame clones here, not all; method: immunoSEQ multiplex PCR. V and J calls and clone size are copied from that table; D and trimming were computed from the DNA. The sample includes more than 85,000 clones, about 87% of them seen just once. This TCR was recovered from a human donor in a cohort sampled during active COVID-19. This chain uses TRBV18 with TRBJ1-6, with 11 bases identical to TRBD1. The specimen was peripheral blood. The CDR3 DNA reads TGTGCCAGCTCACCGGGACAGGGGGTGGGTTCACCCCTCCACTTT. It yields the protein CASSPGQGVGSPLHF.